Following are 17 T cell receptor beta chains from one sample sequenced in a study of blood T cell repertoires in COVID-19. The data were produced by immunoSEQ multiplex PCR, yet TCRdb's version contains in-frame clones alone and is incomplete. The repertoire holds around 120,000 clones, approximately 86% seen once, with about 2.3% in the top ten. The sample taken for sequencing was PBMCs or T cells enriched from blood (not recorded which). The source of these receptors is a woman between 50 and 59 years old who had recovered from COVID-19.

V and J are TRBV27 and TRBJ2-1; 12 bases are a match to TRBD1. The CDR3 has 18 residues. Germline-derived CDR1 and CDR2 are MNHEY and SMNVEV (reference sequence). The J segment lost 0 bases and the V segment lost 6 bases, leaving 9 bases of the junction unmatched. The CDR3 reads CASRLGTGGSHSYNEQFF. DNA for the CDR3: TGTGCCAGCAGGTTAGGGACAGGGGGCTCCCACTCCTACAATGAGCAGTTCTTC.

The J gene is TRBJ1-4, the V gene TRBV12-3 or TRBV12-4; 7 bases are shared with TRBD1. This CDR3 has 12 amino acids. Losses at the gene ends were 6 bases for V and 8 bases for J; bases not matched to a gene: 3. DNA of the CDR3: TGTGCCAGCAGGACAGGGAGGGAAAAACTGTTTTTT. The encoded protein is CASRTGREKLFF.

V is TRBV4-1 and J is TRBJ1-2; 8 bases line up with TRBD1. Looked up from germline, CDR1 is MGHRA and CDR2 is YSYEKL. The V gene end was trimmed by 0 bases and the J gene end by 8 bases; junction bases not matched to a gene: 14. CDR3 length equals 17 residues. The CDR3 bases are TGCGCCAGCAGCCAAGATTCTGGGGGCAGGGGGCCCGAAGGCTACACCTTC. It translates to CASSQDSGGRGPEGYTF.

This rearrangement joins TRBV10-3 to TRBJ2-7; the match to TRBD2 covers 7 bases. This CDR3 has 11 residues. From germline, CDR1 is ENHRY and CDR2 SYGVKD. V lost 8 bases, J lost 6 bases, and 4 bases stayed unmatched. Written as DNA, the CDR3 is TGTGCCATCGAATCGGGGGGCGAGCAGTACTTC. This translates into CAIESGGEQYF.

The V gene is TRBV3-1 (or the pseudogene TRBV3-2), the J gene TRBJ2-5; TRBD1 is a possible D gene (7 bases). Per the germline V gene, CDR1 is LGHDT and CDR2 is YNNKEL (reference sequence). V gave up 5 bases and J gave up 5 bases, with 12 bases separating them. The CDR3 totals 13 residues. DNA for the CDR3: TGTGCCAGCAGCGGGGACAGCGGGGAGACCCAGTACTTC. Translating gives CASSGDSGETQYF.

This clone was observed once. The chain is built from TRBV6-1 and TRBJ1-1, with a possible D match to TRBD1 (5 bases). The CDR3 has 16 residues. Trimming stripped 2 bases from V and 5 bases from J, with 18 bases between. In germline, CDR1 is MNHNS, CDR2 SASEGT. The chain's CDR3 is CASSETPSGGWTEAFF. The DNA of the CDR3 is TGTGCCAGCAGTGAAACCCCATCGGGGGGGTGGACTGAAGCTTTCTTT.

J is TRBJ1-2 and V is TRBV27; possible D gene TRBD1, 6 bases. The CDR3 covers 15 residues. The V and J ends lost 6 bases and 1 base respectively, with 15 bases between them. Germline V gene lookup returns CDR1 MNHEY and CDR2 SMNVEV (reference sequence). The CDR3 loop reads CASSLTGNGNYGYTF. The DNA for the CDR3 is TGTGCCAGCAGCCTTACAGGGAATGGTAACTATGGCTACACCTTC.

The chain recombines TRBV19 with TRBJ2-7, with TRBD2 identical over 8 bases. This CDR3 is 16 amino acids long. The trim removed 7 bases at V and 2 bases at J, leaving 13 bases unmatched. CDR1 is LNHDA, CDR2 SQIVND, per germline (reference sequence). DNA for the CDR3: TGTGCCAGTAAGAGAGAAGCGGGGGCCTACACCTACGAGCAGTACTTC. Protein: CASKREAGAYTYEQYF.

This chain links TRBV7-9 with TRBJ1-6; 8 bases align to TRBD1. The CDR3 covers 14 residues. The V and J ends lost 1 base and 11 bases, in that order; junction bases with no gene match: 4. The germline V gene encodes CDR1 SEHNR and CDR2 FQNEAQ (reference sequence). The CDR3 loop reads CASSLGTGRTPLHF. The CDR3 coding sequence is TGTGCCAGCAGCTTAGGGACAGGGAGAACACCCCTCCACTTT.

For the CDR3, the DNA is TGCGCCAGCAGTCACGGTGAGGGAGCTGGAGCTAACTATGGCTACACCTTC. Translating gives CASSHGEGAGANYGYTF. The genes are TRBV23-1 and TRBJ1-2; D remains unclear. TRBV23-1 carries the ORF label, with uncertain function. V was shortened by 3 bases and J by 0 bases, with 17 bases between the two germline ends. The CDR3 totals 17 residues.

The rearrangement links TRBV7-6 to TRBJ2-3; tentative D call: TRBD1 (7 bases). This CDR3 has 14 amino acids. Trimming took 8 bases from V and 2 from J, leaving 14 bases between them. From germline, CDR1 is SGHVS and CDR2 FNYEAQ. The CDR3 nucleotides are TGTGCCAGCGCGCGGGGACAGATCACAGATACGCAGTATTTT. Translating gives CASARGQITDTQYF. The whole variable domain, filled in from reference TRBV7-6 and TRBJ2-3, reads GAGVSQSPRYKVTKRGQDVALRCDPISGHVSLYWYRQALGQGPEFLTYFNYEAQQDKSGLPNDRFSAERPEGSISTLTIQRTEQRDSAMYRCASARGQITDTQYFGPGTRLTVL.

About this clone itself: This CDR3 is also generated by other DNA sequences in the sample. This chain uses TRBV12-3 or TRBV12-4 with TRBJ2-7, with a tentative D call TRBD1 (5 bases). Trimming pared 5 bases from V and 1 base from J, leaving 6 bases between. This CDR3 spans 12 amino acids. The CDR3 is CASSPGSYEQYF. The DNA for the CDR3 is TGTGCCAGCAGTCCAGGGTCCTACGAGCAGTACTTC.

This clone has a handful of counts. CDR3 sequence (DNA): TGCGCCAGCAGCTTGGTGGCTAGCTCACCTCCCGGGGAGCTGTTTTTT. This gives the protein CASSLVASSPPGELFF. The rearrangement joins TRBV5-1 to TRBJ2-2, with a weak D call TRBD2 (5 bases). Germline CDR1 is SGHRS and CDR2 is YFSETQ. The CDR3 contains 16 residues. Trimming removed 0 bases at V and 6 bases at J, with 15 bases between.

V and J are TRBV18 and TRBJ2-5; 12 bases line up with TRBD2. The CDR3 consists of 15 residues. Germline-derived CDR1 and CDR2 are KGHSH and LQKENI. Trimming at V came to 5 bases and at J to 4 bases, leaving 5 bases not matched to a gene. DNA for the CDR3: TGTGCCAGCTCAACCAGGACTAGCGGGATAGAGACCCAGTACTTC. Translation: CASSTRTSGIETQYF. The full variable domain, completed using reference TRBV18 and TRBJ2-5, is NAGVMQNPRHLVRRRGQEARLRCSPMKGHSHVYWYRQLPEEGLKFMVYLQKENIIDESGMPKERFSAEFPKEGPSILRIQQVVRGDSAAYFCASSTRTSGIETQYFGPGTRLLVL.

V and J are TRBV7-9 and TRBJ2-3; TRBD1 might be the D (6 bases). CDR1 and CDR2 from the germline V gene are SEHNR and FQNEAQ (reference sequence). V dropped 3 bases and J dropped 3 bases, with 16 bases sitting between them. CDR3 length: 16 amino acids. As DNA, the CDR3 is TGTGCCAGCAGCTTCGTAGAAGGCAGGGGAACAGATACGCAGTATTTT. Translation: CASSFVEGRGTDTQYF.

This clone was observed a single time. CDR3 DNA sequence: TGCGCCAGCAGCCCTGAGGGACAGACCTCTGGAAACACCATATATTTT. It translates to CASSPEGQTSGNTIYF. The chain joins TRBV5-1 to TRBJ1-3, with 7 bases matching TRBD1. CDR3 size: 16 residues. Germline CDR1 is SGHRS and CDR2 is YFSETQ. J lost 0 bases, V lost 4 bases, and 7 bases had no gene match. The complete variable domain, with remaining parts taken from reference TRBV5-1 and TRBJ1-3, reads KAGVTQTPRYLIKTRGQQVTLSCSPISGHRSVSWYQQTPGQGLQFLFEYFSETQRNKGNFPGRFSGRQFSNSRSEMNVSTLELGDSALYLCASSPEGQTSGNTIYFGEGSWLTVV.

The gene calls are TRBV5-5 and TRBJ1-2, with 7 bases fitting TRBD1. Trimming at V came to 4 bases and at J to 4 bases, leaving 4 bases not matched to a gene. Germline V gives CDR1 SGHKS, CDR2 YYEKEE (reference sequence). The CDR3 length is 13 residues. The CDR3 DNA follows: TGTGCCAGCAGCAAACAGGGGATCTATGGCTACACCTTC. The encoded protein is CASSKQGIYGYTF.